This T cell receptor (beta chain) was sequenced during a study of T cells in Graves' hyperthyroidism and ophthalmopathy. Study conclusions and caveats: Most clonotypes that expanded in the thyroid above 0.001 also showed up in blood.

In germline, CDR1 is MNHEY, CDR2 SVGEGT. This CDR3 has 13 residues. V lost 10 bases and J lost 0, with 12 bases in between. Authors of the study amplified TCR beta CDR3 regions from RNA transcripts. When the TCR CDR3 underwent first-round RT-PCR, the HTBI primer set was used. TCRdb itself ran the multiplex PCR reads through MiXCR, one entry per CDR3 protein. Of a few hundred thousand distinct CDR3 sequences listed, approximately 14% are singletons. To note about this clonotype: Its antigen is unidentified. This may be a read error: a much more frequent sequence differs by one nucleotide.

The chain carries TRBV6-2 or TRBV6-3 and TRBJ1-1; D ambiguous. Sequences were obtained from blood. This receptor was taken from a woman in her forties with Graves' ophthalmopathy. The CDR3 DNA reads TGTGCCACCGACCAGAGCCTGAACACTGAAGCTTTCTTT. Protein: CATDQSLNTEAFF.